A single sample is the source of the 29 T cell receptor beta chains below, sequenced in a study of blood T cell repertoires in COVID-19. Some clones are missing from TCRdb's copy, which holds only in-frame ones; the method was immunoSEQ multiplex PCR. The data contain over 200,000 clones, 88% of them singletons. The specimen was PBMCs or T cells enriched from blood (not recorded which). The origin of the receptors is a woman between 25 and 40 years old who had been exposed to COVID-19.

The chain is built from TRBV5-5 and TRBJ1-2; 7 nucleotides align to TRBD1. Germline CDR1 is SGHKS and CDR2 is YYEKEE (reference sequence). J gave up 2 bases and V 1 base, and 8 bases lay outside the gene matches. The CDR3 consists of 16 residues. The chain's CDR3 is CASSLWIWDSNYGYTF. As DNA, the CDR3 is TGTGCCAGCAGCTTGTGGATTTGGGACAGCAACTATGGCTACACCTTC. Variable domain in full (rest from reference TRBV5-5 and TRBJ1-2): DAGVTQSPTHLIKTRGQQVTLRCSPISGHKSVSWYQQVLGQGPQFIFQYYEKEERGRGNFPDRFSARQFPNYSSELNVNALLLGDSALYLCASSLWIWDSNYGYTFGSGTRLTVV.

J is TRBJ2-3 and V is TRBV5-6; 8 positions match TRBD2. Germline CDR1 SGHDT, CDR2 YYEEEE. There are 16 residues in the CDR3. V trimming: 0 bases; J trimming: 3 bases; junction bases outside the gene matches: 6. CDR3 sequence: CASSLVVASGTDTQYF. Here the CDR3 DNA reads TGTGCCAGCAGCTTGGTCGTGGCTAGCGGGACAGATACGCAGTATTTT.

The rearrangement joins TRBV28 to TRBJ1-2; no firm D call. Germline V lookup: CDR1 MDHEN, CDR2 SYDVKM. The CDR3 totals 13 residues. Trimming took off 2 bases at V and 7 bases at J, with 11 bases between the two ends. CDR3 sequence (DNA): TGTGCCAGCAGTTTAAGTGGGCGCGTTGGCTACACCTTC. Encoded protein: CASSLSGRVGYTF.

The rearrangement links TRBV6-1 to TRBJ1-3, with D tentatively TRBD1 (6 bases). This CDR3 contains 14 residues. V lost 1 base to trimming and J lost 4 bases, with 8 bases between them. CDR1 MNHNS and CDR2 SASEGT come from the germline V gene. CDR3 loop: CASSEVGAGNTIYF. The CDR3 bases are TGTGCCAGCAGTGAAGTGGGGGCCGGAAACACCATATATTTT.

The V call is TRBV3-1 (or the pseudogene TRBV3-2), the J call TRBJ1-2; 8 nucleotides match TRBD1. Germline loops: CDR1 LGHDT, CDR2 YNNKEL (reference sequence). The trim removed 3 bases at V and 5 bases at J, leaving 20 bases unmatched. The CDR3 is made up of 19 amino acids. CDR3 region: CASSHLLGQANLMGYGYTF. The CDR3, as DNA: TGTGCCAGCAGCCATCTCTTGGGACAGGCCAACCTTATGGGATATGGCTACACCTTC.

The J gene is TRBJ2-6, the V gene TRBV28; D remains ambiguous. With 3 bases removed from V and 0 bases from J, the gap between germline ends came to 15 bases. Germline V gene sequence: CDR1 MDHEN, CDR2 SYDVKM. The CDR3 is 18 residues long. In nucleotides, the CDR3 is TGTGCCAGCAGTTTGCTCCTAGAACAAACCTCTGGGGCCAACGTCCTGACTTTC. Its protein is CASSLLLEQTSGANVLTF.

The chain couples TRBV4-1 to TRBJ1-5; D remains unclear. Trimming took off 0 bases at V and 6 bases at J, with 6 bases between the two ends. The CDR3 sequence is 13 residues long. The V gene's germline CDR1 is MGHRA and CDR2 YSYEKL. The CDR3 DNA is TGCGCCAGCAGCCAAGATACTCCTCAGCCCCAGCATTTT. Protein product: CASSQDTPQPQHF.

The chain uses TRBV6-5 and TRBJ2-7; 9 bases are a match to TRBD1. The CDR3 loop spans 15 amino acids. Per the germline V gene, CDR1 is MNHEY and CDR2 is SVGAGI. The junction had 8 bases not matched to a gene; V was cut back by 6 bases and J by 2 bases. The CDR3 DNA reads TGTGCCAGCAGCGACCCGGGACAGGGCGCCTACGAGCAGTACTTC. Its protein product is CASSDPGQGAYEQYF.

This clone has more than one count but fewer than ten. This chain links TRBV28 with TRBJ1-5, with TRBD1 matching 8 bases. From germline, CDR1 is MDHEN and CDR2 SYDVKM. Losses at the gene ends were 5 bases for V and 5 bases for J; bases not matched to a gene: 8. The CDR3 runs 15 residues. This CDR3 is CASSVIQGAYQPQHF. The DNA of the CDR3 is TGTGCCAGCAGTGTAATTCAGGGGGCTTATCAGCCCCAGCATTTT.

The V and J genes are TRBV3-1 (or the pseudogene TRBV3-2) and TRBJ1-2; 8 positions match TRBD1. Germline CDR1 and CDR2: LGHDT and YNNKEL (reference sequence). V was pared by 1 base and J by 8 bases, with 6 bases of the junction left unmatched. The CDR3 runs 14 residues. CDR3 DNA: TGTGCCAGCAGCCAAGTAGGACAGGGAATAGGCTACACCTTC. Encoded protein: CASSQVGQGIGYTF.

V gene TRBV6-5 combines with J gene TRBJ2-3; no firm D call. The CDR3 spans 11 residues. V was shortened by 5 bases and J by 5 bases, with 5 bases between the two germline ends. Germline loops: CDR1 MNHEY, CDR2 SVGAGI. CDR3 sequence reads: CASSTRDTQYF. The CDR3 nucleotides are TGTGCCAGCAGTACGAGAGATACGCAGTATTTT.

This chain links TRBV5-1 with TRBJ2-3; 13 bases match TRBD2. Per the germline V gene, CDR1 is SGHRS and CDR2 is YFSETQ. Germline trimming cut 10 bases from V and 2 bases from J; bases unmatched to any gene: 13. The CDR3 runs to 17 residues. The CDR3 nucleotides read TGCGCCGGTCCGGGACTAGCGGGGCGTCTCTCCACAGATACGCAGTATTTT. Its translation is CAGPGLAGRLSTDTQYF. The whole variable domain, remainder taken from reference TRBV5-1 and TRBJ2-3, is KAGVTQTPRYLIKTRGQQVTLSCSPISGHRSVSWYQQTPGQGLQFLFEYFSETQRNKGNFPGRFSGRQFSNSRSEMNVSTLELGDSALYLCAGPGLAGRLSTDTQYFGPGTRLTVL.

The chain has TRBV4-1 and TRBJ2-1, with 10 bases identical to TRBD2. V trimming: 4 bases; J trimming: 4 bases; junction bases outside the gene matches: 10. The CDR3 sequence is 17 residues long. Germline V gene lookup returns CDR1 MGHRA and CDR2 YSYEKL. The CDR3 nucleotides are TGCGCCAGCAGCCCCGGACTAGCGGTTTACAATTACAATGAGCAGTTCTTC. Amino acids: CASSPGLAVYNYNEQFF.

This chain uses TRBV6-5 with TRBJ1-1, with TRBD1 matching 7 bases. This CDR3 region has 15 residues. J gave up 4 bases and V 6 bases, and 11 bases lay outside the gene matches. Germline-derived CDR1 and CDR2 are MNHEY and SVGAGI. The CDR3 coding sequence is TGTGCCAGCAGGGAGGACACAGGGGTAGGCACTGAAGCTTTCTTT. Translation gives CASREDTGVGTEAFF.

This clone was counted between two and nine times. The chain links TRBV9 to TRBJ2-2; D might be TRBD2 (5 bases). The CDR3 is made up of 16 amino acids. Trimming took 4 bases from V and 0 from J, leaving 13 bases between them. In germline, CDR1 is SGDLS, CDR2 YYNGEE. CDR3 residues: CASSFPPGSNTGELFF. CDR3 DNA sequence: TGTGCCAGCAGCTTCCCCCCGGGGTCGAACACCGGGGAGCTGTTTTTT.

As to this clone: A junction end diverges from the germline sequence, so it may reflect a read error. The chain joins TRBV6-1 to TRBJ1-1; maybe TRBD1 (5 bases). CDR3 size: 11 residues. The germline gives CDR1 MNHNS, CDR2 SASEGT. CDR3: CASSEPYTGVF. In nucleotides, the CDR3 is TGTGCCAGCAGTGAACCTTACACGGGGGTATTT.

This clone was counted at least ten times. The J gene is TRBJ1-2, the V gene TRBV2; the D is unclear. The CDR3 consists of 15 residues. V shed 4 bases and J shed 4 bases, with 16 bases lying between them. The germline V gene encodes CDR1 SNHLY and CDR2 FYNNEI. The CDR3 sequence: CASSVGKGRTYGYTF. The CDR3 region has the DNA TGTGCCAGCAGTGTTGGGAAAGGGAGGACCTATGGCTACACCTTC.

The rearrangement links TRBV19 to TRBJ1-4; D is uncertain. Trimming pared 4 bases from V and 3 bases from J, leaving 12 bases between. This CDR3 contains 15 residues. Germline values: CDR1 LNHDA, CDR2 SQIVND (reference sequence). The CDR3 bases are TGTGCCAGTAGTAGTGGACTGGCCCCTAATGAAAAACTGTTTTTT. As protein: CASSSGLAPNEKLFF.

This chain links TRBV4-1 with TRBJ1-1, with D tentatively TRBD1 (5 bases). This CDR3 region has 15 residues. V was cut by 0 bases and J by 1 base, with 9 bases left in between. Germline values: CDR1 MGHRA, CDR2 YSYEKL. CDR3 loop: CASSQDFQGNTEAFF. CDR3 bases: TGCGCCAGCAGCCAAGATTTTCAGGGGAACACTGAAGCTTTCTTT.

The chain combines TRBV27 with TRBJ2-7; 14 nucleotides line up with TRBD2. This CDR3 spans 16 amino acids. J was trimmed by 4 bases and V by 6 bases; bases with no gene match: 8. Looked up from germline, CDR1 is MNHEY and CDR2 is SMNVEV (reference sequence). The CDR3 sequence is CASSSGLAGGIYEQYF. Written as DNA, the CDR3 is TGTGCCAGCAGCTCAGGACTAGCGGGAGGTATTTACGAGCAGTACTTC.

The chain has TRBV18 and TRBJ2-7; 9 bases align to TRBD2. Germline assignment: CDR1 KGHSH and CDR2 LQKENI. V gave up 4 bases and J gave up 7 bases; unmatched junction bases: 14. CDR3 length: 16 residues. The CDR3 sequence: CASSLIPRGSGREQYF. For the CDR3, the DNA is TGTGCCAGCTCACTAATACCTCGGGGTAGCGGGAGAGAGCAGTACTTC.

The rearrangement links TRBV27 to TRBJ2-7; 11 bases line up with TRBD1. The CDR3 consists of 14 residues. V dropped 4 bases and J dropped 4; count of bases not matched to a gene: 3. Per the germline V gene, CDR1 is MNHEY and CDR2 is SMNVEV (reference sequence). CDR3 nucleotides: TGTGCCAGCAGTTACCGGGACAGGGGGTACGAGCAGTACTTC. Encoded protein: CASSYRDRGYEQYF.

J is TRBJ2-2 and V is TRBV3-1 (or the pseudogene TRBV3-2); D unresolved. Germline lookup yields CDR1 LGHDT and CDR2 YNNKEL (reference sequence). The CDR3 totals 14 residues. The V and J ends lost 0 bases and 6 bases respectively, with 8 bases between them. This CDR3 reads CASSQDARSGELFF. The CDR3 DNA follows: TGTGCCAGCAGCCAAGACGCCAGGTCCGGGGAGCTGTTTTTT.

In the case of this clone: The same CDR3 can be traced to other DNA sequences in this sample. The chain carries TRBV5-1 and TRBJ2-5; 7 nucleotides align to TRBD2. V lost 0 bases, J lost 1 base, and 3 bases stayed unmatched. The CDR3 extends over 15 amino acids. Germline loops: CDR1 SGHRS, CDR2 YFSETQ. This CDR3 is CASSLDGRPQETQYF. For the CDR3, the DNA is TGCGCCAGCAGCTTGGACGGGAGGCCCCAAGAGACCCAGTACTTC.

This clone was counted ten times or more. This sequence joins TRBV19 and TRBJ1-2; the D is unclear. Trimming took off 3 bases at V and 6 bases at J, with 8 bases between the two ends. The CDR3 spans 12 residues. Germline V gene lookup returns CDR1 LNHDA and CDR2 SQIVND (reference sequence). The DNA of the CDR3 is TGTGCCAGTAGTATGGTTAGCCATGGCTACACCTTC. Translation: CASSMVSHGYTF.

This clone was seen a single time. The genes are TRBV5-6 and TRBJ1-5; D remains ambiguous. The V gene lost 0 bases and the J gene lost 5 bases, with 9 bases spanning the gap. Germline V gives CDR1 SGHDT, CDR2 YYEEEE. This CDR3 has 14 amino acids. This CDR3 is CASSLALGDQPQHF. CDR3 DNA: TGTGCCAGCAGCTTGGCTTTAGGAGATCAGCCCCAGCATTTT. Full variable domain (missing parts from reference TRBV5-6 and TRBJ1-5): DAGVTQSPTHLIKTRGQQVTLRCSPKSGHDTVSWYQQALGQGPQFIFQYYEEEERQRGNFPDRFSGHQFPNYSSELNVNALLLGDSALYLCASSLALGDQPQHFGDGTRLSIL.

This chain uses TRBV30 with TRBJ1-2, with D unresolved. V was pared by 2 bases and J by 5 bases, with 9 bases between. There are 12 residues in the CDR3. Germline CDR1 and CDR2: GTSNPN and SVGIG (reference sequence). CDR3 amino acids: CAWSSRFYGYTF. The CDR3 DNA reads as TGTGCCTGGAGTAGCCGGTTTTATGGCTACACCTTC.

The DNA for the CDR3 is TGCGCCAGCAGTGTCCCAGGCTCCTACGAGCAGTACTTC. Protein: CASSVPGSYEQYF. This sequence joins TRBV10-1 and TRBJ2-7; D gene ambiguous. Germline V gene lookup returns CDR1 WNHNN and CDR2 SYGVQD (reference sequence). The V and J ends lost 4 bases and 0 bases respectively, with 7 bases between them. The CDR3 loop spans 13 amino acids.

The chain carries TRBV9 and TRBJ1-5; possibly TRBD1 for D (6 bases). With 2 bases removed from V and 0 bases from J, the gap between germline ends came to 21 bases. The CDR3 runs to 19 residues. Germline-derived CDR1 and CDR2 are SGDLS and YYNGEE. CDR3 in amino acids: CASSVPYSDRSYSNQPQHF. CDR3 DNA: TGTGCCAGCAGCGTCCCTTACTCCGACAGGAGTTATAGCAATCAGCCCCAGCATTTT.